The subject of this entry is one TCR beta chain. In the original analysis: Reference gene primer amplification gave nucleated cell count estimates. Sequencing used immunoSEQ multiplex PCR; TCRdb keeps in-frame clones, though not all of them. That table supplies the V and J calls and clone size; D and trimming were determined from the DNA. The sample has roughly 100,000 clones, about 82% seen once. This sample is part of a study of blood T cell repertoires in COVID-19. Study summary: The United States, Italy and Spain were the sources of the acute and convalescent COVID-19 samples. Nucleic acid was either cDNA or gDNA, and it came from T cells, B-cell-depleted T cells, or PBMCs.

Seattle cases were enrolled at active infection and followed longitudinally. The V and J ends lost 4 bases and 1 base, in that order; junction bases with no gene match: 7. Germline V gene data show CDR1 as SGHVS and CDR2 as FQNEAQ. The CDR3 totals 16 residues. This chain joins TRBV7-8 and TRBJ2-5, with 9 bases that match TRBD1. The clonotype originates from an elderly man with COVID-19, enrolled during active disease. Material for sequencing was peripheral blood. The chain's CDR3 is CASSSGTGRFQETQYF. The CDR3 nucleotides are TGTGCCAGCAGCTCCGGGACAGGGAGATTCCAAGAGACCCAGTACTTC.